Shown below are 8 T cell receptor beta chains from a single sample sequenced in a study of T cells after posttransplantation cyclophosphamide. TCRdb's table, derived via immunoSEQ multiplex PCR, lists solely in-frame clones and lacks some. The data show fewer than 40,000 clones, with none appearing a single time. The sample was PBMCs. The receptors derive from a woman in her 30s in good health and a related stem cell transplant donor.

This clone was seen ten or more times. Here the CDR3 DNA reads TGTGCCAGCAGCCCCGGACAGGGGAACACTGAAGCTTTCTTT. Its protein product is CASSPGQGNTEAFF. The gene calls are TRBV7-3 and TRBJ1-1, with TRBD1 matching 8 bases. Germline CDR1 SGHTA, CDR2 FQGTGA. V shed 5 bases and J 1 base; nucleotides not matched to a gene: 3. The CDR3 is made up of 14 amino acids. The full variable domain, rest sourced from reference TRBV7-3 and TRBJ1-1, is GAGVSQTPSNKVTEKGKYVELRCDPISGHTALYWYRQSLGQGPEFLIYFQGTGAADDSGLPNDRFFAVRPEGSVSTLKIQRTERGDSAVYLCASSPGQGNTEAFFGQGTRLTVV.

The table lists this clone with many counts. This chain joins TRBV5-8 and TRBJ1-5, with TRBD1 matching 9 bases. J was trimmed by 7 bases and V by 5 bases; bases with no gene match: 13. The germline CDR1 and CDR2 sequences are SGHTS and YDEGEE. There are 16 residues in the CDR3. The CDR3 DNA follows: TGTGCCAGCAGTTTCCCGGGACAGGGAGGGCGGCAGCCCCAGCATTTT. Residues: CASSFPGQGGRQPQHF.

A few counts support this clone. This chain joins TRBV11-2 and TRBJ2-1; 9 nucleotides match TRBD1. CDR1 SGHAT and CDR2 FQNNGV come from the germline V gene. V gave up 4 bases and J gave up 7 bases; unmatched junction bases: 8. The CDR3 totals 15 residues. As DNA, the CDR3 is TGTGCCAGCAGCTCTATCGTGGGACAGGGAAATGAGCAGTTCTTC. It translates to CASSSIVGQGNEQFF.

There are a few counts of this clone. The chain is built from TRBV27 and TRBJ1-5, with D uncertain. Trimming took off 6 bases at V and 7 bases at J, with 25 bases between the two ends. Germline CDR1 is MNHEY and CDR2 is SMNVEV (reference sequence). The CDR3 is made up of 17 amino acids. The CDR3 sequence: CASSLRFAVRGMQPQHF. The CDR3 DNA is TGTGCCAGCAGCCTCAGATTTGCCGTCCGGGGTATGCAGCCCCAGCATTTT.

The genes are TRBV5-6 and TRBJ1-6; the D is unclear. V was trimmed by 4 bases and J by 6 bases, leaving 11 bases between them. The germline V gene has CDR1 SGHDT and CDR2 YYEEEE. The CDR3 covers 14 residues. CDR3 residues: CASSQDKLNSPLHF. CDR3 bases: TGTGCCAGCAGCCAAGACAAACTTAATTCACCCCTCCACTTT.

This clone was detected ten times or more. The chain joins TRBV12-3 or TRBV12-4 to TRBJ1-1, with D maybe TRBD1 (6 bases). V lost 1 base to trimming and J lost 3 bases, with 12 bases between them. The CDR3 is made up of 15 amino acids. The CDR3: CASSLGGKGDTEAFF. DNA for the CDR3: TGTGCCAGCAGTTTAGGTGGGAAGGGGGACACTGAAGCTTTCTTT.

This clone was found many times. This rearrangement joins TRBV12-5 to TRBJ1-1; D is possibly TRBD1 (5 bases). The CDR3 totals 15 residues. With 1 base removed from V and 5 bases from J, the gap between germline ends came to 14 bases. Looked up from germline, CDR1 is LGHNT and CDR2 is FRNRAP. The CDR3: CASGLGPQGGTEAFF. CDR3 nucleotides: TGTGCTAGTGGTTTGGGGCCCCAGGGAGGAACTGAAGCTTTCTTT.

This chain connects TRBV5-1 to TRBJ2-5; 8 positions match TRBD1. The CDR3 runs 15 residues. Unmatched junction bases numbered 8, after V lost 2 bases and J lost 5 bases. Germline V CDR1 and CDR2: SGHRS, YFSETQ. The CDR3 region is CASSFGQGLRETQYF. The CDR3 DNA follows: TGCGCCAGCAGCTTCGGACAGGGATTACGGGAGACCCAGTACTTC.